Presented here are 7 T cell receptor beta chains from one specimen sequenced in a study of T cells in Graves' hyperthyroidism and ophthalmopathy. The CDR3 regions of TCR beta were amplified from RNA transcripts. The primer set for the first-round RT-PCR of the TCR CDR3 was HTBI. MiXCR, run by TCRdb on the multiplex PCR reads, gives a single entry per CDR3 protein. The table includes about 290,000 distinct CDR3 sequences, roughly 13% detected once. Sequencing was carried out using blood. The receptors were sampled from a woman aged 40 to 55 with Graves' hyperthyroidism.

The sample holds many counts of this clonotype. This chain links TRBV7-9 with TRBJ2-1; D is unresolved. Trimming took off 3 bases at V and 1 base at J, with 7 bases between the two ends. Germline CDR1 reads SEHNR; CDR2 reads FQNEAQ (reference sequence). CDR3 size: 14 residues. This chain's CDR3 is CASSLGFSYNEQFF. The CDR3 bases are TGTGCCAGCAGCTTGGGGTTTTCCTACAATGAGCAGTTCTTC. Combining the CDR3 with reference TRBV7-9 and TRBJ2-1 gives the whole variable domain DTGVSQNPRHKITKRGQNVTFRCDPISEHNRLYWYRQTLGQGPEFLTYFQNEAQLEKSRLLSDRFSAERPKGSFSTLEIQRTEQGDSAMYLCASSLGFSYNEQFFGPGTRLTVL.

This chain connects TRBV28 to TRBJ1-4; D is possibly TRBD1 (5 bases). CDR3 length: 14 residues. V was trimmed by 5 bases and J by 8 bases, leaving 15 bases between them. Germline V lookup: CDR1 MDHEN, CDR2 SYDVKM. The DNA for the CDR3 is TGTGCCAGCAGTCCACTAGGGGCGGGGGAAAAACTGTTTTTT. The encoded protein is CASSPLGAGEKLFF.

As DNA, the CDR3 is TGTGCCAGCAGCCAAACCGCAGGGGTGCCCGACGAGCAGTACTTC. Translating it yields CASSQTAGVPDEQYF. The chain recombines TRBV3-1 with TRBJ2-7, with a tentative D call TRBD1 (6 bases). The V gene lost 2 bases and the J gene lost 5 bases, with 16 bases spanning the gap. The CDR3 runs 15 residues. Germline CDR1 reads LGHDT; CDR2 reads YNNKEL (reference sequence).

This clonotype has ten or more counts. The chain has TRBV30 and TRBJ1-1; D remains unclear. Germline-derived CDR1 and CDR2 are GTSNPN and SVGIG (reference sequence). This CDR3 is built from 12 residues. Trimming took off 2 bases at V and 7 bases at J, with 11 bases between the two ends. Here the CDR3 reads CAWSPLRYEAFF. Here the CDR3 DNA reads TGTGCCTGGAGTCCCCTGAGGTATGAAGCTTTCTTT.

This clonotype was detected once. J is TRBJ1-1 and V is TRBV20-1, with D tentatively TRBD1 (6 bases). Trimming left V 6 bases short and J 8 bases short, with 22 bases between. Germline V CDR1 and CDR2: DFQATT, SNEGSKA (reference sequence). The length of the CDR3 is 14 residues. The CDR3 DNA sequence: TGCAGTGCCAGCCACCCCGGGACATCCTTAGAAGCTTTCTTT. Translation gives CSASHPGTSLEAFF.

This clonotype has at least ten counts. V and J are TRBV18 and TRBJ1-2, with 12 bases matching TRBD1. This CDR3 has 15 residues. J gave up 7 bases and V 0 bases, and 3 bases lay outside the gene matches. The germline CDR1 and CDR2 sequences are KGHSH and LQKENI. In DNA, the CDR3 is TGTGCCAGCTCACCACCGGGACAGGGGGCGTTTGGCTACACCTTC. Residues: CASSPPGQGAFGYTF.

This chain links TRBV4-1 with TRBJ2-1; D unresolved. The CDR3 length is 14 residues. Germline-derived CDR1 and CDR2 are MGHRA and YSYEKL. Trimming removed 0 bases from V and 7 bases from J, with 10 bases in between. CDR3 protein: CASSQDPRENEQFF. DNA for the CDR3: TGCGCCAGCAGCCAAGATCCGCGAGAGAATGAGCAGTTCTTC.